This TCR beta chain was sequenced during a study of control samples from healthy donors and cancer patients. The germline gives CDR1 MNHEY, CDR2 SVGAGI. Trimming pared 0 bases from V and 7 bases from J, leaving 15 bases between. The CDR3 loop spans 15 amino acids. TCRdb's table, derived via immunoSEQ multiplex PCR, lists solely in-frame clones and lacks some. The sample contains 110,000 to 150,000 clones, roughly 89% of which appear only once. The chain carries TRBV6-5 and TRBJ1-1; D is possibly TRBD1 (5 bases). Material: blood. This TCR was sampled from a man aged 25 to 45 in good health. The CDR3 nucleotides read TGTGCCAGCAGTTACTCGATATCCGGGGCCGGTGAAGCTTTCTTT. Translation: CASSYSISGAGEAFF.